The TCR beta chain described here comes from a study of radiation and T cells in renal cell carcinoma. Study outcomes and limitations: Baseline intratumoral clonotype presence is unknown without pretreatment biopsies.

Sequenced by immunoSEQ multiplex PCR; TCRdb stores in-frame clones only, minus some. The table lists about 150,000 clones, around nine tenths of them singletons. As for this clone: Its antigen is currently unknown.

V lost 4 bases, J lost 3 bases, and 10 bases lay in between. Looked up from germline, CDR1 is LNHDA and CDR2 is SQIVND (reference sequence). CDR3 length: 14 amino acids. Time point here: blood 4 weeks post-SBRT, at nephrectomy. The treatment was: 15 Gy SBRT to primary tumor, nephrectomy 4 weeks later. Nephrectomy followed 15 Gy stereotactic body radiation by 4 weeks. Specimen: blood, collected from a patient whose treatment included radiotherapy and nephrectomy. The V and J genes are TRBV19 and TRBJ1-5; D call uncertain. The sequence derives from a woman aged 45-60 years with renal cell carcinoma. CDR3 loop: CASSTDRYNQPQHF. CDR3 bases: TGTGCCAGTAGTACCGACCGATACAATCAGCCCCAGCATTTT.